The clone carrying this T cell receptor beta chain appeared a few times. Its target is unknown. Per the germline V gene, CDR1 is LGHDT and CDR2 is YNNKEL (reference sequence). The CDR3 loop spans 13 amino acids. V lost 4 bases to trimming and J lost 5 bases, with 11 bases between them. TCRdb reprocessed the RT-PCR reads with MiXCR, giving one entry per CDR3 protein. Altogether a few hundred thousand distinct CDR3 sequences are present, around 22% being singletons, with the ten largest covering 10%. The sample comes from a study of response to subunit inactivated influenza vaccine. Findings and limits, study-wide: With each seasonal influenza vaccination, the authors suggested, few new T cells are recruited.

This rearrangement joins TRBV3-1 to TRBJ2-5; no reliable D call. The clonotype originates from a man aged 50 to 69 who received an inactivated influenza vaccine. Specimen: PBMCs from blood, collected less than 22 months after vaccination. CDR3 nucleotide sequence: TGTGCCAGCAGCCCCAATCCGGGCGAGACCCAGTACTTC. Its translation: CASSPNPGETQYF.